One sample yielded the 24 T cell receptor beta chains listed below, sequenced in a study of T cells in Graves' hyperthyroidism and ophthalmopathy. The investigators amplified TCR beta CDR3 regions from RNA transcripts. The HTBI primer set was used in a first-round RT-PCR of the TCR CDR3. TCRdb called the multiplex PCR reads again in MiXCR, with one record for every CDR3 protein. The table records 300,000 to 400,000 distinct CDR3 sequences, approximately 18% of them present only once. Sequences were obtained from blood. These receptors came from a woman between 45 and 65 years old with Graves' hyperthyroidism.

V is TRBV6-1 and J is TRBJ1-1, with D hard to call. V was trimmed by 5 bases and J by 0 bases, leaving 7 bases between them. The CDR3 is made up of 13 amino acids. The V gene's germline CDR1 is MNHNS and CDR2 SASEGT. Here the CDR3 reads CASSSYLNTEAFF. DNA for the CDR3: TGTGCCAGCAGTTCTTACCTGAACACTGAAGCTTTCTTT.

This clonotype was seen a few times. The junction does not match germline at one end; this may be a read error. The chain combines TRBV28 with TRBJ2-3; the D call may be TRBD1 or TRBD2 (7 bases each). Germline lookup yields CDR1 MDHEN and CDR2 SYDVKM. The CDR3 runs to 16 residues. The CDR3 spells CASARSSGSGTDTQCF. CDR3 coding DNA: TGTGCCAGCGCCCGATCTAGCGGAAGTGGGACAGATACGCAGTGTTTT.

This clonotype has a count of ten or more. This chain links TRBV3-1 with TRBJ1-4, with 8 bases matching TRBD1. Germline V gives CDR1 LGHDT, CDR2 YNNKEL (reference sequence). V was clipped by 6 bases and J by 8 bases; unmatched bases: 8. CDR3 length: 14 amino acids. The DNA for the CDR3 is TGTGCCAGCAGTCAAAGGACAGGGAGGGAAAAACTGTTTTTT. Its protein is CASSQRTGREKLFF.

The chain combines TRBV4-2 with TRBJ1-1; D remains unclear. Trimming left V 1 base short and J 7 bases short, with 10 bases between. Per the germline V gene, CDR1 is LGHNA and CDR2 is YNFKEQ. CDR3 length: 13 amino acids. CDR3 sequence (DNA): TGTGCCAGCAGCCAAGTAAGGGAAAATGAAGCTTTCTTT. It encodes CASSQVRENEAFF.

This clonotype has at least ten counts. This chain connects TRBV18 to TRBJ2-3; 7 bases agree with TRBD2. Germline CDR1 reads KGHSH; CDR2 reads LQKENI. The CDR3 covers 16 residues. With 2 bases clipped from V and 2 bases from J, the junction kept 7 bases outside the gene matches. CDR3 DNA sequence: TGTGCCAGCTCACCAGCCAGCGGGGTCGACACAGATACGCAGTATTTT. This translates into CASSPASGVDTDTQYF.

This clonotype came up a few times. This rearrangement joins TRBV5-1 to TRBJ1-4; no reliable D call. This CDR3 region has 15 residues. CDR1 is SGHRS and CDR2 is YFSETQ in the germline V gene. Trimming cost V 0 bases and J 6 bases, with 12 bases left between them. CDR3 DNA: TGCGCCAGCAGCTTGGAGAATGGAGGATATGAAAAACTGTTTTTT. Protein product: CASSLENGGYEKLFF.

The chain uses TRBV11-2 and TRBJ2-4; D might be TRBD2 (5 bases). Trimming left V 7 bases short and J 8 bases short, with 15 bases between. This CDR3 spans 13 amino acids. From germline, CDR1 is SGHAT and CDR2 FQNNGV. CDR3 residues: CASTPTGSDIQYF. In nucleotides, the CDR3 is TGTGCCAGCACCCCTACGGGATCGGACATTCAGTACTTC.

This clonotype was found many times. The CDR3 coding sequence is TGTGCCAGCAGTCGAGAGGTAGGGGATACGCAGTATTTT. Translation gives CASSREVGDTQYF. The chain links TRBV12-3 or TRBV12-4 to TRBJ2-3; no clear D gene. This CDR3 region has 13 residues. The V end lost 5 bases, the J end lost 6 bases, and 12 bases lay between the germline ends.

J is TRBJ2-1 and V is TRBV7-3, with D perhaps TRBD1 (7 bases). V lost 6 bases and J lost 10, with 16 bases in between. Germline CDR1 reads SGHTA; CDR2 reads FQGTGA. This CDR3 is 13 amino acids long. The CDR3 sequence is CASSPRQGGEQFF. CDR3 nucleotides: TGTGCCAGCAGTCCTCGACAGGGAGGCGAGCAGTTCTTC.

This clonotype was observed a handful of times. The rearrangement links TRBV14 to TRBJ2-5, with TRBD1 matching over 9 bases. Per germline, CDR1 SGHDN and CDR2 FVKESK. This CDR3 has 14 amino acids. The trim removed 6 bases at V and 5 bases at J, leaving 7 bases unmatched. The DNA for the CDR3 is TGTGCCAGCAGTCCTACCGGGACAGGGGAGACCCAGTACTTC. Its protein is CASSPTGTGETQYF. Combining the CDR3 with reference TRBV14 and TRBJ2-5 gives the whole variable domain EAGVTQFPSHSVIEKGQTVTLRCDPISGHDNLYWYRRVMGKEIKFLLHFVKESKQDESGMPNNRFLAERTGGTYSTLKVQPAELEDSGVYFCASSPTGTGETQYFGPGTRLLVL.

As DNA, the CDR3 is TGTGCCAGCAGTCCAACTAGTAGGCCCCAGCATTTT. Protein product: CASSPTSRPQHF. The chain has TRBV28 and TRBJ1-5; D not certain. The CDR3 runs 12 residues. Germline CDR1 is MDHEN and CDR2 is SYDVKM. Trimming shortened V by 5 bases and J by 9 bases, and 11 bases separated the two germline ends.

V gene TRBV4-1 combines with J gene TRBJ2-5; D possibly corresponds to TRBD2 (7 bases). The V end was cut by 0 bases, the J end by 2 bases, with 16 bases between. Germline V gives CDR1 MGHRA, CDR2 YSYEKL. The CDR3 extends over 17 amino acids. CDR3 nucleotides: TGCGCCAGCAGCCAAGACGTAGGCGGGGGCATTCAAGAGACCCAGTACTTC. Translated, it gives CASSQDVGGGIQETQYF.

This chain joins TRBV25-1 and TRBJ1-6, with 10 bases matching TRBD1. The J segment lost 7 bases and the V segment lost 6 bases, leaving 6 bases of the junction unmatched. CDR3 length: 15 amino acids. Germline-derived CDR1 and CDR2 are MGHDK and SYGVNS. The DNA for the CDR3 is TGTGCCAGCAGGTGGGGGACAGGGGAAAATTCACCCCTCCACTTT. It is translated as CASRWGTGENSPLHF.

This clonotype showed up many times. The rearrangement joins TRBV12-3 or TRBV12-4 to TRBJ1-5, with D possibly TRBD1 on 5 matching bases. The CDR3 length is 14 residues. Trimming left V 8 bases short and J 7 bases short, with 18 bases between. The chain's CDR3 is CASSSGGNEQPQHF. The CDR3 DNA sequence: TGTGCCAGCTCAAGTGGGGGGAACGAACAGCCCCAGCATTTT.

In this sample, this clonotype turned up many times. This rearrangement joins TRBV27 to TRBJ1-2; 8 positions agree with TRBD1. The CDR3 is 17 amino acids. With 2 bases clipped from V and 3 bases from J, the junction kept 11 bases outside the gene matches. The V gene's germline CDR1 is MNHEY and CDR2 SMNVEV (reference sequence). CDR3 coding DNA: TGTGCCAGCAGTTTACAAGGACAGGGACCTTCCTACTATGGCTACACCTTC. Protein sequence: CASSLQGQGPSYYGYTF.

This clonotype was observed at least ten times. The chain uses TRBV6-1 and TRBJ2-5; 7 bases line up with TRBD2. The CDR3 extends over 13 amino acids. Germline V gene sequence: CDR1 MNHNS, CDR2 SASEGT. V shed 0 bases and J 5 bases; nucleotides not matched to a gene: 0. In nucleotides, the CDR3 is TGTGCCAGCAGTGAAGCGGGGGGGGAGACCCAGTACTTC. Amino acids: CASSEAGGETQYF.

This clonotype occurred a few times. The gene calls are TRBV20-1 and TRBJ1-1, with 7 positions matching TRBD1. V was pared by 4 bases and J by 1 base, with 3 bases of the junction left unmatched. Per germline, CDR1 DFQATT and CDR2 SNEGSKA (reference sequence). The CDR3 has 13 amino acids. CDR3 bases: TGCAGTGCTATAAGGACAGGGAACACTGAAGCTTTCTTT. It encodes CSAIRTGNTEAFF.

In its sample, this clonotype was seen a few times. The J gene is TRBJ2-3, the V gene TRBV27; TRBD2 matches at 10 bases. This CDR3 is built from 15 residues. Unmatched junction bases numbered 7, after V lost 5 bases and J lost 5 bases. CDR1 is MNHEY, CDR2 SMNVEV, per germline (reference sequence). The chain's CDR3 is CASSPMPSGRDTQYF. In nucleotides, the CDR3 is TGTGCCAGCAGTCCCATGCCTAGCGGGAGAGATACGCAGTATTTT.

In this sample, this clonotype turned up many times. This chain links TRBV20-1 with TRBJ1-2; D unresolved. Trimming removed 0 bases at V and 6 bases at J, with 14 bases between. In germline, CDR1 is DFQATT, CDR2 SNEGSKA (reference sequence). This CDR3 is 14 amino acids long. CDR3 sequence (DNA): TGCAGTGCTAGAGACGGACGGACGCGAGATGGCTACACCTTC. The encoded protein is CSARDGRTRDGYTF.

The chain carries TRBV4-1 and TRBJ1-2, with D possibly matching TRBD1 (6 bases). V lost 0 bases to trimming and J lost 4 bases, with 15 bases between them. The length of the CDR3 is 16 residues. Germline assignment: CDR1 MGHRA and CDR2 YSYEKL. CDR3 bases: TGCGCCAGCAGCCAAGATTGGGACACCGTCGTCTATGGCTACACCTTC. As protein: CASSQDWDTVVYGYTF.

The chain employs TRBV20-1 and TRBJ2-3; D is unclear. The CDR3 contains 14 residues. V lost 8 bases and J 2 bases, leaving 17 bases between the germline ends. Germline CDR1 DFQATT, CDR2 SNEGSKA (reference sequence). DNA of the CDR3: TGCAGTACTGTCGGGCTCGCCCACACAGATACGCAGTATTTT. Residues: CSTVGLAHTDTQYF.

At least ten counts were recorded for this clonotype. The CDR3 coding sequence is TGTGCCAGCTCACCCCTACAGGGAAAATCCGGGGAGCTGTTTTTT. Its protein product is CASSPLQGKSGELFF. This rearrangement joins TRBV18 to TRBJ2-2; tentatively, D is TRBD1 (6 bases). The CDR3 has 15 amino acids. V lost 3 bases and J 6 bases, leaving 14 bases between the germline ends. CDR1 KGHSH and CDR2 LQKENI come from the germline V gene. The variable domain in full, with the rest retrieved from reference TRBV18 and TRBJ2-2, is NAGVMQNPRHLVRRRGQEARLRCSPMKGHSHVYWYRQLPEEGLKFMVYLQKENIIDESGMPKERFSAEFPKEGPSILRIQQVVRGDSAAYFCASSPLQGKSGELFFGEGSRLTVL.

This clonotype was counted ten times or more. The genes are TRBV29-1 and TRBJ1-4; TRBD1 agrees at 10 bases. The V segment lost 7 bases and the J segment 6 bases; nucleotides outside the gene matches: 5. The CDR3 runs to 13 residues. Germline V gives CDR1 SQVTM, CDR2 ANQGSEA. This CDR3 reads CSARTGGDEKLFF. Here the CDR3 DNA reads TGCAGCGCCCGGACAGGGGGAGATGAAAAACTGTTTTTT.

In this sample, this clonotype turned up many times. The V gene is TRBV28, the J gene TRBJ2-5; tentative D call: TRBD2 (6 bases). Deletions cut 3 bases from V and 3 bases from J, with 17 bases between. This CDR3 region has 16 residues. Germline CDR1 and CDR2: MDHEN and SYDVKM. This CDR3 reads CASSLESPGAEETQYF. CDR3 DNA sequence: TGTGCCAGCAGTTTGGAATCCCCGGGAGCGGAAGAGACCCAGTACTTC.